These T cell receptor beta chains were read from a single sample in a study of cytomegalovirus exposure and HLA in healthy donors. Clones were read by immunoSEQ multiplex PCR, and TCRdb kept only the in-frame ones, dropping some. In the table there are some 160,000 clones, 73% of which are singletons. Source material: PBMCs. The receptor source for this set is a woman aged 18-29 years in good health and CMV-seropositive. Each CDR3 is given with its conserved first and last residue. D genes are given only for firm matches. Not every row has a clone size; where given, it reads once, few, many or a size class.

D gene | clone size | J gene | V gene | CDR3 protein | CDR3 DNA
TRBD1 | once | TRBJ2-7 | TRBV4-2 | CASSQYGTGRHEQYF | TGTGCCAGCAGCCAATACGGGACAGGGCGACACGAGCAGTACTTC
TRBD1 | - | TRBJ2-7 | TRBV18 | CASSPSDRASYEQYF | TGTGCCAGCTCGCCGTCGGACAGGGCCTCCTACGAGCAGTACTTC
- | - | TRBJ1-1 | TRBV9 | CASSVEGGRDMNEAFF | TGTGCCAGCAGCGTAGAGGGGGGGCGAGATATGAATGAAGCTTTCTTT
TRBD2 | few | TRBJ2-1 | TRBV27 | CASSIGTSGGAYEQFF | TGTGCCAGCAGCATCGGGACTAGCGGGGGGGCCTATGAGCAGTTCTTC
- | once | TRBJ1-5 | TRBV19 | CASSIRQDSGSNQPQHF | TGTGCCAGTAGTATTCGACAGGATAGTGGGAGCAATCAGCCCCAGCATTTT
- | - | TRBJ1-6 | TRBV9 | CASSATVRSSSYNSPLHF | TGTGCCAGCAGCGCGACAGTAAGGTCCTCCTCCTATAATTCACCCCTCCACTTT
- | - | TRBJ1-6 | TRBV7-2 | CASRSSSANSPLHF | TGTGCCAGCAGGTCCTCGAGCGCCAATTCACCCCTCCACTTT
- | few | TRBJ2-2 | TRBV19 | CASSIRGGLGGELFF | TGTGCCAGTAGTATCCGGGGAGGTCTGGGCGGGGAGCTGTTTTTT
- | - | TRBJ1-5 | TRBV10-1 | CASNNRVSCNQPQHF | TGCGCCAGCAACAACAGGGTAAGTTGCAATCAGCCCCAGCATTTT
- | few | TRBJ2-5 | TRBV5-4 | CASSFGTQVLGTQYF | TGTGCCAGCAGCTTCGGGACACAAGTCTTGGGGACCCAGTACTTC
- | few | TRBJ2-7 | TRBV4-2 | CASSRLGTSYEQYF | TGTGCCAGCAGCCGACTTGGGACTTCCTACGAGCAGTACTTC
- | few | TRBJ2-7 | TRBV7-9 | CASSFGGAAYEQYF | TGTGCCAGCAGCTTCGGCGGGGCAGCCTACGAGCAGTACTTC
TRBD2 | once | TRBJ2-5 | TRBV4-1 | CASSQYQAGLGGETQYF | TGCGCCAGCAGCCAGTACCAAGCGGGACTAGGAGGGGAGACCCAGTACTTC
TRBD1 | - | TRBJ1-2 | TRBV4-2 | CASSQGTGHYGYTF | TGTGCCAGCAGCCAAGGGACAGGACACTATGGCTACACCTTC
TRBD2 | - | TRBJ2-5 | TRBV7-9 | CASSSTSGGAETQYF | TGTGCCAGCAGCTCTACTAGCGGGGGGGCGGAGACCCAGTACTTC
- | - | TRBJ2-5 | TRBV18 | CASSPEGGETQYF | TGTGCCAGCTCACCTGAGGGTGGGGAGACCCAGTACTTC
- | - | TRBJ1-6 | TRBV19 | CASRPHRPGQNNSPLHF | TGTGCCAGTCGCCCCCACCGTCCGGGACAAAATAATTCACCCCTCCACTTT
- | - | TRBJ1-2 | TRBV25-1 | CASSPPSGGNYGYTF | TGTGCCAGCAGTCCACCCAGTGGCGGAAACTATGGCTACACCTTC
- | - | TRBJ2-5 | TRBV12-1 | CASSFCSGLGTETQYF | TGTGCCAGCAGCTTTTGTTCGGGACTGGGGACCGAGACCCAGTACTTC
TRBD2 | - | TRBJ2-3 | TRBV2 | CASRVPGLVDTQYF | TGTGCCAGCAGGGTACCGGGACTAGTGGATACGCAGTATTTT
- | - | TRBJ2-7 | TRBV13 | CASSLAGYEQYF | TGTGCCAGCAGCTTAGCGGGGTACGAGCAGTACTTC
- | - | TRBJ1-6 | TRBV19 | CASSFPPGNSPLHF | TGTGCCAGTAGTTTTCCACCGGGGAATTCACCCCTCCACTTT
- | once | TRBJ1-2 | TRBV5-1 | CASSSTPDSGYTF | TGCGCCAGCAGCTCCACCCCTGACAGCGGCTACACCTTC
- | few | TRBJ2-1 | TRBV27 | CASSLTGNSYNEQFF | TGTGCCAGCAGCCTAACAGGGAACTCCTACAATGAGCAGTTCTTC
- | - | TRBJ2-5 | TRBV7-9 | CASSLSSGQQETQYF | TGTGCCAGCAGCTTATCAAGCGGGCAGCAAGAGACCCAGTACTTC
- | - | TRBJ1-1 | TRBV18 | CASLPGMNTEAFF | TGTGCCAGTCTACCGGGAATGAACACTGAAGCTTTCTTT
TRBD1 | few | TRBJ1-2 | TRBV10-3 | CAIGTGEVIGYTF | TGTGCCATAGGGACAGGGGAGGTCATTGGCTACACCTTC
TRBD2 | - | TRBJ2-3 | TRBV11-2 | CASTRGGTGTDTQYF | TGTGCCAGCACCCGGGGGGGGACGGGGACAGATACGCAGTATTTT
- | - | TRBJ1-2 | TRBV7-2 | CASSSDRQYGYTF | TGTGCCAGCAGCTCCGACAGGCAGTATGGCTACACCTTC
- | few | TRBJ1-3 | TRBV9 | CASSVGAGAGNTIYF | TGTGCCAGCAGCGTAGGGGCGGGGGCCGGAAACACCATATATTTT
- | - | TRBJ2-7 | TRBV21-1 | CASTRDTLGGQYF | TGTGCCAGCACCCGGGACACCCTAGGGGGGCAGTACTTC
- | few | TRBJ1-2 | TRBV6-6 | CASLLQEAPDGYTF | TGTGCCAGCCTCCTTCAGGAGGCCCCTGATGGCTACACCTTC
- | few | TRBJ1-2 | TRBV7-2 | CASSLDWQAPGGYTF | TGTGCCAGCAGCTTAGATTGGCAGGCTCCTGGCGGCTACACCTTC
- | once | TRBJ1-1 | TRBV7-9 | CASSLDGGLNTEAFF | TGTGCCAGCAGCTTAGACGGGGGGCTGAACACTGAAGCTTTCTTT
TRBD1 | - | TRBJ1-2 | TRBV9 | CASSVGNTGGSRLGYTF | TGTGCCAGCAGCGTAGGGAATACAGGGGGCTCTAGGTTGGGCTACACCTTC
- | - | TRBJ2-1 | TRBV5-1 | CASSLVGVSYNEQFF | TGCGCCAGCAGCTTGGTAGGGGTCTCCTACAATGAGCAGTTCTTC
- | once | TRBJ1-1 | TRBV30 | CAWSVPGRTEAFF | TGTGCCTGGAGTGTACCGGGAAGGACTGAAGCTTTCTTT
- | - | TRBJ1-1 | TRBV13 | CASSLTLGNTEAFF | TGTGCCAGCAGCTTAACGCTCGGGAACACTGAAGCTTTCTTT
TRBD1 | - | TRBJ1-2 | TRBV18 | CASSDRTGLYGYTF | TGTGCCAGCTCAGACAGGACAGGCCTCTATGGCTACACCTTC
- | few | TRBJ1-1 | TRBV19 | CASSIGAYTEAFF | TGTGCCAGTAGTATTGGGGCGTACACTGAAGCTTTCTTT